Given below is one T cell receptor (beta chain) in context. Antigen unknown. One end of the junction varies from germline; a read error may be responsible. The protocol was immunoSEQ multiplex PCR, while the TCRdb copy is restricted to in-frame clones and leaves out a portion. The sample has fewer than 15,000 clones; almost 85% are singletons. The CDR3 has 19 amino acids. Germline CDR1 is SNHLY and CDR2 is FYNNEI. Input was about 616 ng to 6,500 ng of genomic DNA from tumor or blood. The sample comes from a study of T cells in tumors after PD-1 blockade. The overall study: Some patients also took daily vismodegib 150 mg during anti-PD-1 treatment. Blood samples averaged 113,528 templates (range roughly 24,679-270,000) and fewer than 45,000 unique clonotypes. General study findings and limits: About 41% of tumor TCR clonotypes were also found in blood.

This specimen consisted of PBMCs, obtained after anti-PD-1 treatment. The chain recombines TRBV2 with TRBJ2-1; 8 nucleotides agree with TRBD2. This clonotype was obtained from a human donor with basal cell carcinoma. The CDR3 nucleotides are TGTGCCCGCAGTCACGGGGGGGCGCGGGCGGGGAGCTCCTACAATGAGCAGTTCTTC. Translation: CARSHGGARAGSSYNEQFF. Full variable domain (missing parts from reference TRBV2 and TRBJ2-1): EPEVTQTPSHQVTQMGQEVILRCVPISNHLYFYWYRQILGQKVEFLVSFYNNEISEKSEIFDDQFSVERPDGSNFTLKIRSTKLEDSAMYFCARSHGGARAGSSYNEQFFGPGTRLTVL.